The 12 T cell receptor beta chains listed next were all sequenced from one sample in a study of blood T cell repertoires in COVID-19. Profiling relied on immunoSEQ multiplex PCR, and the TCRdb table lists in-frame clones only, not all of them. The table has approximately 29,000 clones, about 85% seen once; the top ten hold approximately 15%. Specimen: peripheral blood. These receptors all come from a woman in her sixties with active COVID-19.

V and J are TRBV11-3 and TRBJ2-5; D ambiguous. CDR1 is SGHNT, CDR2 YENEEA, per germline. The CDR3 is 12 amino acids. Deletions cut 1 base from V and 4 bases from J, with 4 bases between. The CDR3 nucleotides read TGTGCCAGCAGCTTAGCCGGAGAGACCCAGTACTTC. Protein sequence: CASSLAGETQYF.

The rearrangement links TRBV2 to TRBJ2-3; a weak D match, TRBD1 (5 bases). Trimming took 10 bases from V and 9 from J, leaving 20 bases between them. Looked up from germline, CDR1 is SNHLY and CDR2 is FYNNEI. The CDR3 loop spans 13 amino acids. In nucleotides, the CDR3 is TGTGCCACCAACCCAACTGTGGCAGGGACGCAGTATTTT. Translating it yields CATNPTVAGTQYF.

V is TRBV27 and J is TRBJ1-6; 7 bases are shared with TRBD1. The CDR3 length is 14 residues. Germline assignment: CDR1 MNHEY and CDR2 SMNVEV (reference sequence). Trimming removed 5 bases from V and 7 bases from J; junction bases left unmatched: 5. CDR3 nucleotides: TGTGCCAGCAGTCTGGGACAGACAAATTCACCCCTCCACTTT. Its translation is CASSLGQTNSPLHF.

The J gene is TRBJ2-7, the V gene TRBV6-6; 10 bases match TRBD1. The trim removed 6 bases at V and 1 base at J, leaving 3 bases unmatched. CDR3 length equals 14 residues. Per germline, CDR1 MNHNY and CDR2 SVGAGI (reference sequence). The CDR3, as DNA: TGTGCCAGCAGCAGGGACAGGGGTTCCTACGAGCAGTACTTC. Encoded protein: CASSRDRGSYEQYF.

The rearrangement joins TRBV15 to TRBJ1-5, with D possibly TRBD1 on 5 matching bases. The CDR3 covers 13 residues. Trimming took off 5 bases at V and 2 bases at J, with 7 bases between the two ends. Germline V gives CDR1 LNHNV, CDR2 YYDKDF (reference sequence). The CDR3 coding sequence is TGTGCCACCAGCGACAGAGGCAATCAGCCCCAGCATTTT. Its protein product is CATSDRGNQPQHF.

CDR3 nucleotide sequence: TGTGCCAGCGCGGAGGGTATCGCCGGGGAGCTGTTTTTT. The encoded protein is CASAEGIAGELFF. The chain is built from TRBV2 and TRBJ2-2, with a weak D call TRBD2 (6 bases). The CDR3 extends over 13 amino acids. Germline V lookup: CDR1 SNHLY, CDR2 FYNNEI. V lost 8 bases and J 6 bases, leaving 13 bases between the germline ends. Together with reference TRBV2 and TRBJ2-2, the CDR3 gives the full variable domain: EPEVTQTPSHQVTQMGQEVILRCVPISNHLYFYWYRQILGQKVEFLVSFYNNEISEKSEIFDDQFSVERPDGSNFTLKIRSTKLEDSAMYFCASAEGIAGELFFGEGSRLTVL.

This rearrangement joins TRBV9 to TRBJ2-1, with 9 bases lining up with TRBD2. Trimming took 2 bases from V and 4 from J; bases not matched to a gene: 4. CDR3 length: 15 residues. CDR1 is SGDLS and CDR2 is YYNGEE in the germline V gene. The CDR3 DNA follows: TGTGCCAGCAGCGTTGCAGCGGGGGGATACAATGAGCAGTTCTTC. Translated: CASSVAAGGYNEQFF.

This sequence joins TRBV21-1 and TRBJ2-5; TRBD1 was called by the table and not checked on the DNA. TRBV21-1 is deemed a pseudogene. The CDR3 contains 15 residues. CDR3 DNA sequence: TGTGCCAGCAGCAAAGATCGGGCAGGGAAGGAGACCCAGTACTTC. This gives the protein CASSKDRAGKETQYF.

This clone appeared a single time. This chain joins TRBV4-2 and TRBJ2-5, with D possibly being TRBD1 (6 bases). V lost 0 bases and J lost 7, with 18 bases in between. The CDR3 consists of 16 residues. Per the germline V gene, CDR1 is LGHNA and CDR2 is YNFKEQ. The CDR3 DNA reads as TGTGCCAGCAGCCAAGACAGGGGTACTAGGGGGAGGACCCAGTACTTC. Its translation is CASSQDRGTRGRTQYF.

V usage is TRBV28 and J usage is TRBJ2-5; the D gene is possibly TRBD2 (5 bases). CDR1 and CDR2 from the germline V gene are MDHEN and SYDVKM. Trimming cost V 8 bases and J 3 bases, with 13 bases left between them. This CDR3 contains 13 residues. CDR3 coding DNA: TGTGCCAGCGGGAGATTAGTTGAAGAGACCCAGTACTTC. Amino acids: CASGRLVEETQYF.

CDR3 nucleotide sequence: TGCAGTGCTAGTGGCAGTTCCTACGAGCAGTACTTC. The encoded protein is CSASGSSYEQYF. The chain links TRBV20-1 to TRBJ2-7; D remains ambiguous. The CDR3 has 12 residues. Germline V CDR1 and CDR2: DFQATT, SNEGSKA (reference sequence). Trimming removed 3 bases from V and 1 base from J, with 7 bases in between.

The chain has TRBV4-1 and TRBJ2-7; 11 nucleotides agree with TRBD1. Germline V gene lookup returns CDR1 MGHRA and CDR2 YSYEKL. The CDR3 runs to 15 residues. J gave up 2 bases and V 4 bases, and 4 bases lay outside the gene matches. This CDR3 is CASSRPGQGAYEQYF. The CDR3 DNA reads as TGCGCCAGCAGCCGCCCGGGACAGGGGGCCTACGAGCAGTACTTC.